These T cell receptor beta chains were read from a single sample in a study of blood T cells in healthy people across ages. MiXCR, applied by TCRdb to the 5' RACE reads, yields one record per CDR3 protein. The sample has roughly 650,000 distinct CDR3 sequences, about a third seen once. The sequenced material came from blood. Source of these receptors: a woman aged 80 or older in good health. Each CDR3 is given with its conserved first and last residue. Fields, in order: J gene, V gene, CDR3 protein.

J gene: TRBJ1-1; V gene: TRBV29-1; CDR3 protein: CSVSRDRGAPAFF
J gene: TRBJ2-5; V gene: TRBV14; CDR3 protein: CASSQVSGYGETQYF
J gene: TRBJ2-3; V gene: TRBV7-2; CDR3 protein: CASSLMSGVGTDTQYF
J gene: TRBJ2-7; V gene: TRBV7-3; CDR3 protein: CASSLEGGGFYEQYF
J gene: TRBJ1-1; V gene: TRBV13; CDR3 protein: CASSLAVHGEAFF
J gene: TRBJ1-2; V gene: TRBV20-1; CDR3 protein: CSAFPPGQVIGYTF
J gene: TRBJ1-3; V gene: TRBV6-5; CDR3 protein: CASRSTGYSGNTIYF
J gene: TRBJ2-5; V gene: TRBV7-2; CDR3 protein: CASSPGLRYGQYF
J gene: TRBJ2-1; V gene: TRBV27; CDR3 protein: CASSHGVVIGYEQFF
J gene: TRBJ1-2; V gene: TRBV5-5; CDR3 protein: CASSLRGHTSYGYTF
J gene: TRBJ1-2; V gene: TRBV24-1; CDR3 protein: CATSDATVGTDGYTF
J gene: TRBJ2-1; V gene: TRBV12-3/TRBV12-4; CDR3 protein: CASTTGTSNEQFF
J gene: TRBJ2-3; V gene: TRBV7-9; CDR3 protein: CASSFISGPDYGDTQYF
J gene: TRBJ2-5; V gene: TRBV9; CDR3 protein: CASSVDTQETQYF
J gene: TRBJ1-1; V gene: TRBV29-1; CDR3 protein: CSVLFRMNTEAFF
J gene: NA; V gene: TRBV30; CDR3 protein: CAWSAGQVYEQYF
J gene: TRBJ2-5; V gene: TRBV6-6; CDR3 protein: CASSYSGRGQRETQYF
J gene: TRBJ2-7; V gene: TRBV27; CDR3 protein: CASSHPGLGQYF
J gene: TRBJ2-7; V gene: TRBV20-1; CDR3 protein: CSARDQGRVYEQYF
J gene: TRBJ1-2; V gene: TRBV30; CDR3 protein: CAWRQGLAAGYTF
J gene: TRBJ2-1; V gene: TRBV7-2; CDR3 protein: CASSLAQGLNEQFF
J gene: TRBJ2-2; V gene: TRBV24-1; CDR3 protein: CATSDSGRGTGELFF
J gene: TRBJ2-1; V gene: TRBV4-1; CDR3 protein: CASSHTTITRAYNEQFF
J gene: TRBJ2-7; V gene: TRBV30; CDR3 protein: CAWSVGTGHYEQYF
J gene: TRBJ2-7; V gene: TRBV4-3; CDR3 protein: CASSQNVGLAGRDEQYF
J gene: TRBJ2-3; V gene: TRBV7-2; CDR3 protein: CASSLASPGGTDTQYF
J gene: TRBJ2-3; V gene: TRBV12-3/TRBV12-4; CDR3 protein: CASKREPATQYF
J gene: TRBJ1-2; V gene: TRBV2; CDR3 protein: CASSVEGIGGYTF
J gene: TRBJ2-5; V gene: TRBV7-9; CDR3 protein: CASSLSGGTWYF
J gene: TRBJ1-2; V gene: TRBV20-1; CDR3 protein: CSARTPNYGYTF
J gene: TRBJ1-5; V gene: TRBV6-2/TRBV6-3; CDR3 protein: CASRRGTGWGNQPQHF
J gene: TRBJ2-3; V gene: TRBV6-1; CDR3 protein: CASRPTGAPTDTQYF
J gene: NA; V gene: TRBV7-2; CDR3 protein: CASSLVGGDINEQYF
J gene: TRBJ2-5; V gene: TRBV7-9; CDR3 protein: CASSLALGLTETQYF
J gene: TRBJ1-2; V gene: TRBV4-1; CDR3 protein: CASSRIGGSYGYTF
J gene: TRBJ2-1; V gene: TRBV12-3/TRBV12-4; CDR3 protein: CASSGPGLTEQFF
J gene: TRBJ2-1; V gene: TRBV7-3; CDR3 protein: CASSPGGGRNEQFF
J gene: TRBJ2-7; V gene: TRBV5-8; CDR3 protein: CASSLVRGRTGQYF
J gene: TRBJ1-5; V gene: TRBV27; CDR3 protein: CASSPQGGYNQPQHF
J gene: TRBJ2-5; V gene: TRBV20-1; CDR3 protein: CSARGGPPSRQETQYF
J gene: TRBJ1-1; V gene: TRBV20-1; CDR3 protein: CSATGQVNTEAFF
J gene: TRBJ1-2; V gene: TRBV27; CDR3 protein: CASSSYPQGRNGYTF
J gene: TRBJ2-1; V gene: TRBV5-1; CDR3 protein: CASSLGGGNSYNEQFF
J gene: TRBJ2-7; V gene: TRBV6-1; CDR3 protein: CASRERTELLSYEQYF
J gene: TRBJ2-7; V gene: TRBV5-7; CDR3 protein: CASNESPGTGPSYEQYF
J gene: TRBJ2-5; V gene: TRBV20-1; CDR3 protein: CSARDTGGGQETQYF
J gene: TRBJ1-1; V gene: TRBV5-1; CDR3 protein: CASSLAAGGLLNTEAFF
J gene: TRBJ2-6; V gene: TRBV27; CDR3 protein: CASSSQLSGQSYSGANVLTF
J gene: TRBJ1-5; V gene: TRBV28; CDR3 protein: CASSFRPGGASNQPQHF
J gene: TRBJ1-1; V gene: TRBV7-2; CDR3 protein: CASSRPLPNTEAFF
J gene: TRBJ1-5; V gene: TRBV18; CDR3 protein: CASSLDPGGNQPQHF
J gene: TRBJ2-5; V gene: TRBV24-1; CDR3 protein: CATSDLGTGGVETQYF
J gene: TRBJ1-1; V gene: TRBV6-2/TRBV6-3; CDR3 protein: CASSYNRGTLNTEAFF
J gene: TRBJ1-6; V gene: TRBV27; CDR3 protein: CASSPYRYNSPLHF
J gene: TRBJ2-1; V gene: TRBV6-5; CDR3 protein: CASSYTPGQGSEQFF
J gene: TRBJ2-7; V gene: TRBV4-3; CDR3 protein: CASSQTTGGTYEQYF
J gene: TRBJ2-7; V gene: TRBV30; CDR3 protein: CAWSTHLGGGYEQYF
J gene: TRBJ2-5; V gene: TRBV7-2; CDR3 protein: CASSLTGGGAETQYF
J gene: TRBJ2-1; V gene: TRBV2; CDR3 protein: CASSESGGTNEQFF